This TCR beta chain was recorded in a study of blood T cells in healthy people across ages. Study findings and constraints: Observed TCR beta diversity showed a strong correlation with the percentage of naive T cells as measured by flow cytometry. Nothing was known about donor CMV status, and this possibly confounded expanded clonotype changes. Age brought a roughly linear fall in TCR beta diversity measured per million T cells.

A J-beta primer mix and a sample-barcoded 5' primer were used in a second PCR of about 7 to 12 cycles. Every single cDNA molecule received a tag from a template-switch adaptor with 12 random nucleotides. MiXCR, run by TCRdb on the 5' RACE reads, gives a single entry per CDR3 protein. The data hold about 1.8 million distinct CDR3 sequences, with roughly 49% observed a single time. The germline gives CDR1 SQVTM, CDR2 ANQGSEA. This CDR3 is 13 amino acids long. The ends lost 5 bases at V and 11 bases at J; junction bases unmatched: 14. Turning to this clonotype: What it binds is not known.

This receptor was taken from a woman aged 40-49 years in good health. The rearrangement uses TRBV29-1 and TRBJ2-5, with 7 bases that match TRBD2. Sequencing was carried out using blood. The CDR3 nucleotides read TGCAGCGTTACTCGGGAGGTCTACAATGAGCAGTACTTC. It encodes CSVTREVYNEQYF.